The 26 T cell receptor beta chains given below trace back to one sample, sequenced in a study of cytomegalovirus exposure and HLA in healthy donors (dated by TCRdb to 2017 to 2019). Library preparation employed the immunoSEQ multiplex PCR assay. The multiplex PCR relied on a mix of 60 forward primers for TCR Vbeta segments and 13 reverse primers for TCR Jbeta segments. TCRdb stores this immuneACCESS table with in-frame sequences only. Part of the clones is absent; in the studies checked, under half of the shortfall reflects unresolved V genes, and no reason is known for the rest. For this sample the table gives 250,000 to 350,000 clones, of which 70% to 90% were detected only once. Less than 4% of the sample lies in the top ten. The specimen was PBMCs. These receptors came from a man aged 35 to 55 in good health and CMV-seropositive.

This chain connects TRBV7-2 to TRBJ2-5, with TRBD2 matching 10 bases. Trimming took 8 bases from V and 5 from J; bases not matched to a gene: 11. The CDR3 runs 15 residues. CDR1 is SGHTA, CDR2 FQGNSA, per germline. The DNA for the CDR3 is TGTGCCAGCGCTCGGGCTAGCGGGAGTGAGGAGACCCAGTACTTC. Its protein product is CASARASGSEETQYF.

CDR3 residues: CASSYRSYGYTF. CDR3 in DNA: TGTGCCAGCAGCTACAGGTCATATGGCTACACCTTC. The V gene is TRBV28, the J gene TRBJ1-2, with TRBD1 as a possible D gene (5 bases). There are 12 residues in the CDR3. V was shortened by 6 bases and J by 5 bases, with 10 bases between the two germline ends. Germline V lookup: CDR1 MDHEN, CDR2 SYDVKM.

The gene calls are TRBV9 and TRBJ2-1; 8 nucleotides align to TRBD2. J gave up 6 bases and V 1 base, and 6 bases lay outside the gene matches. The CDR3 sequence is 15 residues long. Germline V gene lookup returns CDR1 SGDLS and CDR2 YYNGEE. As DNA, the CDR3 is TGTGCCAGCAGCGTACCCGTCACTAGCGGCAATGAGCAGTTCTTC. This gives the protein CASSVPVTSGNEQFF. The entire variable domain, with the rest obtained from reference TRBV9 and TRBJ2-1, is as follows: DSGVTQTPKHLITATGQRVTLRCSPRSGDLSVYWYQQSLDQGLQFLIQYYNGEERAKGNILERFSAQQFPDLHSELNLSSLELGDSALYFCASSVPVTSGNEQFFGPGTRLTVL.

The chain recombines TRBV6-5 with TRBJ2-1; weak D call: TRBD2 (5 bases). Germline V gene data show CDR1 as MNHEY and CDR2 as SVGAGI. Trimming took 4 bases from V and 2 from J, leaving 12 bases between them. The CDR3 is 15 amino acids. The DNA for the CDR3 is TGTGCCAGCAGTTCTTCTAGGAGGACCTACAATGAGCAGTTCTTC. Amino acids: CASSSSRRTYNEQFF.

This clone appeared once. J is TRBJ1-3 and V is TRBV29-1; 7 nucleotides match TRBD1. Germline values: CDR1 SQVTM, CDR2 ANQGSEA. The CDR3 has 16 residues. The J segment lost 4 bases and the V segment lost 1 base, leaving 10 bases of the junction unmatched. In nucleotides, the CDR3 is TGCAGCGTTGAAGGACCCTTTGGACAGGACGGAAACACCATATATTTT. It codes for CSVEGPFGQDGNTIYF.

The chain employs TRBV6-8 and TRBJ1-5, with D possibly matching TRBD1 (5 bases). CDR1 MNHGY and CDR2 SAAAGT come from the germline V gene. V was clipped by 8 bases and J by 0 bases, with 17 bases between them. This CDR3 is built from 16 residues. CDR3 sequence: CASLARTPNSNQPQHF. The CDR3 nucleotides read TGTGCCAGCTTAGCCAGGACACCGAATAGCAATCAGCCCCAGCATTTT.

The V call is TRBV21-1, the J call TRBJ1-5; TRBD1, as called in the table, went unchecked against the DNA. TRBV21-1 is a pseudogene. This CDR3 comprises 15 residues. CDR3 in amino acids: CASSTRDRGGRPQHF. The CDR3 bases are TGTGCCAGCAGCACCCGGGACAGAGGAGGCCGGCCCCAGCATTTT.

V and J are TRBV5-1 and TRBJ2-7, with no clear D. Per the germline V gene, CDR1 is SGHRS and CDR2 is YFSETQ. V lost 0 bases and J lost 5, with 12 bases in between. CDR3 length equals 14 residues. The CDR3 loop reads CASSLDRRTDEQYF. The CDR3 bases are TGCGCCAGCAGCTTGGACAGACGTACGGACGAGCAGTACTTC.

The rearrangement links TRBV2 to TRBJ2-3; 10 nucleotides match TRBD1. The CDR3 has 14 amino acids. J was trimmed by 6 bases and V by 3 bases; bases with no gene match: 3. Germline V lookup: CDR1 SNHLY, CDR2 FYNNEI. The CDR3 DNA sequence: TGTGCCAGCAGTGATGGGACAGGGGACGATACGCAGTATTTT. Its translation is CASSDGTGDDTQYF.

The V call is TRBV2, the J call TRBJ2-1; tentatively, D is TRBD1 (6 bases). The CDR3 sequence is 14 residues long. The V gene's germline CDR1 is SNHLY and CDR2 FYNNEI. Trimming took off 2 bases at V and 6 bases at J, with 11 bases between the two ends. DNA of the CDR3: TGTGCCAGCAGTGAAACTTTAGGGGGCAATGAGCAGTTCTTC. It encodes CASSETLGGNEQFF.

The chain employs TRBV6-5 and TRBJ1-5; 8 positions agree with TRBD1. The CDR3 consists of 14 residues. In germline, CDR1 is MNHEY, CDR2 SVGAGI. With V trimmed by 7 bases and J by 6 bases, 8 bases remained unmatched. The DNA for the CDR3 is TGTGCCAGCACCGGGGGACAGGTGGCTCAGCCCCAGCATTTT. Translating it yields CASTGGQVAQPQHF.

This clone appeared once. This chain links TRBV9 with TRBJ2-5; no firm D call. Trimming took 0 bases from V and 5 from J, leaving 14 bases between them. CDR1 is SGDLS and CDR2 is YYNGEE in the germline V gene. This CDR3 region has 15 residues. The CDR3 region is CASSVAGALGETQYF. The CDR3 DNA follows: TGTGCCAGCAGCGTAGCCGGAGCGTTGGGTGAGACCCAGTACTTC.

Concerning this clone: A junction end diverges from the germline sequence, so it may reflect a read error. The V and J genes are TRBV7-3 and TRBJ2-3; D may be TRBD2 (5 bases). CDR3 size: 14 residues. Germline CDR1 reads SGHTA; CDR2 reads FQGTGA. The CDR3 reads CASSITERADTQYF. CDR3 coding DNA: TGTGCCAGCAGCATAACGGAGAGGGCAGATACGCAGTATTTT.

The chain has TRBV7-9 and TRBJ2-5; 13 bases agree with TRBD2. The end of the DNA fits TRBJ2-7 better, so the J call may be wrong. CDR3 length: 17 residues. Germline CDR1 SEHNR, CDR2 FQNEAQ (reference sequence). CDR3 DNA: TGTGCCAGCACCACGGGACTAGCGGGAAGAAAGACCTACGAGCAGTACTTC. Its translation: CASTTGLAGRKTYEQYF.

The chain uses TRBV7-9 and TRBJ2-7; D call uncertain. Trimming cost V 5 bases and J 0 bases, with 11 bases left between them. Looked up from germline, CDR1 is SEHNR and CDR2 is FQNEAQ (reference sequence). The length of the CDR3 is 14 residues. The CDR3 reads CASSTYRSSYEQYF. The CDR3 region has the DNA TGTGCCAGCAGCACATACCGAAGCTCCTACGAGCAGTACTTC.

J is TRBJ1-1 and V is TRBV6-1; D possibly corresponds to TRBD1 (6 bases). Germline CDR1 reads MNHNS; CDR2 reads SASEGT. The CDR3 has 15 amino acids. Trimming removed 4 bases from V and 3 bases from J, with 15 bases in between. CDR3 loop: CASSVLRGSDTEAFF. The CDR3 DNA sequence: TGTGCCAGCAGTGTTCTCAGGGGTTCTGACACTGAAGCTTTCTTT.

This chain connects TRBV7-2 to TRBJ2-1; TRBD2 matches at 8 bases. With 2 bases clipped from V and 8 bases from J, the junction kept 11 bases outside the gene matches. The V gene's germline CDR1 is SGHTA and CDR2 FQGNSA. The CDR3 totals 16 residues. CDR3 in DNA: TGTGCCAGCAGCTTATGGGTGGCGGGAGGCAGGGATGAGCAGTTCTTC. It encodes CASSLWVAGGRDEQFF.

This clone occurred a few times. The chain employs TRBV4-1 and TRBJ2-7, with TRBD1 identical over 10 bases. The V gene's germline CDR1 is MGHRA and CDR2 YSYEKL. The CDR3 is 15 amino acids. V trimming: 4 bases; J trimming: 4 bases; junction bases outside the gene matches: 7. DNA of the CDR3: TGCGCCAGCAGCCTGACCGGGACAGGGGAATACGAGCAGTACTTC. Translation: CASSLTGTGEYEQYF.

The rearrangement uses TRBV9 and TRBJ2-7, with D perhaps TRBD2 (6 bases). Germline loops: CDR1 SGDLS, CDR2 YYNGEE. CDR3 length equals 14 residues. Deletions cut 4 bases from V and 3 bases from J, with 14 bases between. Here the CDR3 DNA reads TGTGCCAGCAGCCCTGGCGGGAATCGCTACGAGCAGTACTTC. It codes for CASSPGGNRYEQYF.

The gene calls are TRBV6-6 and TRBJ2-7; 9 nucleotides agree with TRBD2. The CDR3 is 12 amino acids. The junction had 9 bases not matched to a gene; V was cut back by 6 bases and J by 12 bases. Germline CDR1 MNHNY, CDR2 SVGAGI (reference sequence). CDR3 nucleotide sequence: TGTGCCAGCAGCTTTCGCGGGAGGGCCACGTACTTC. Amino acids: CASSFRGRATYF.

The CDR3 DNA reads as TGTGCCAGCAGTTTTATTATCGGGACTGATAACTATGGCTACACCTTC. This gives the protein CASSFIIGTDNYGYTF. V gene TRBV28 combines with J gene TRBJ1-2; tentative D call: TRBD1 (5 bases). CDR1 is MDHEN and CDR2 is SYDVKM in the germline V gene. Trimming shortened V by 3 bases and J by 1 base, and 15 bases separated the two germline ends. This CDR3 contains 16 residues.

This chain uses TRBV10-2 with TRBJ2-7; perhaps TRBD1 as D (5 bases). This CDR3 is 11 amino acids long. Trimming cost V 6 bases and J 5 bases, with 8 bases left between them. Germline values: CDR1 WSHSY, CDR2 SAAADI. CDR3 protein: CASSEQDEQYF. In nucleotides, the CDR3 is TGCGCCAGCAGCGAACAGGACGAGCAGTACTTC.

The chain employs TRBV7-9 and TRBJ2-3, with 12 bases that match TRBD2. Trimming at V came to 5 bases and at J to 4 bases, leaving 4 bases not matched to a gene. This CDR3 spans 15 amino acids. The germline V gene has CDR1 SEHNR and CDR2 FQNEAQ (reference sequence). The CDR3 reads CASSLTSGGADTQYF. The CDR3 coding sequence is TGTGCCAGCAGCCTGACTAGCGGGGGCGCAGATACGCAGTATTTT.

The chain joins TRBV4-1 to TRBJ2-7, with TRBD2 matching over 12 bases. In germline, CDR1 is MGHRA, CDR2 YSYEKL. The CDR3 length is 19 residues. With V trimmed by 2 bases and J by 5 bases, 16 bases remained unmatched. The CDR3 loop reads CASSQTLNLAGGPSHEQYF. The CDR3 DNA follows: TGCGCCAGCAGCCAAACTTTGAATCTAGCGGGAGGGCCAAGTCACGAGCAGTACTTC.

V and J are TRBV27 and TRBJ1-4; 7 bases agree with TRBD1. The CDR3 consists of 16 residues. The germline V gene has CDR1 MNHEY and CDR2 SMNVEV (reference sequence). Trimming removed 6 bases from V and 3 bases from J; junction bases left unmatched: 10. The CDR3 nucleotides read TGTGCCAGCAGCTGGGACAGAGGGGTTGCTAATGAAAAACTGTTTTTT. This translates into CASSWDRGVANEKLFF.

The V gene is TRBV5-5, the J gene TRBJ1-1, with 10 bases identical to TRBD1. Looked up from germline, CDR1 is SGHKS and CDR2 is YYEKEE (reference sequence). With 3 bases clipped from V and 2 bases from J, the junction kept 10 bases outside the gene matches. This CDR3 contains 17 residues. CDR3 nucleotide sequence: TGTGCCAGCAGCTCCAGGACAGGGGGGGGATCAAACACTGAAGCTTTCTTT. It specifies CASSSRTGGGSNTEAFF.